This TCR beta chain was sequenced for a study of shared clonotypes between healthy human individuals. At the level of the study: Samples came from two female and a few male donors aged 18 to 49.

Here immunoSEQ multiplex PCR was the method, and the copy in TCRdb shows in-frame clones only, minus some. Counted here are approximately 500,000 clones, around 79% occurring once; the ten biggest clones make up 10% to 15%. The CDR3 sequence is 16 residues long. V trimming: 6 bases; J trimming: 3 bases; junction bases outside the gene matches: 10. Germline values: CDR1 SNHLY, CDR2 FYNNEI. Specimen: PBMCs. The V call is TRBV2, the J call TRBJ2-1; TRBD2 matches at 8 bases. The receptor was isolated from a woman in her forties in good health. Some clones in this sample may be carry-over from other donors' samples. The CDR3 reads CASRILAGPLYNEQFF. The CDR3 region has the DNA TGTGCCAGCAGGATATTAGCGGGGCCCCTCTACAATGAGCAGTTCTTC.